A single sample gave rise to the 31 T cell receptor beta chains below, sequenced in a study of cytomegalovirus exposure and HLA in healthy donors. PCR primers comprised 60 Vbeta and 13 Jbeta primers. Profiled with immunoSEQ multiplex PCR; TCRdb holds only in-frame clones, not every one. The table includes approximately 210,000 clones, about 90% detected once. Source material: PBMCs. The origin of the receptors is a man aged 30 to 45 in good health and CMV-seronegative.

The chain joins TRBV27 to TRBJ2-2; D is perhaps TRBD2 (6 bases). V was pared by 8 bases and J by 1 base, with 14 bases between. Germline lookup yields CDR1 MNHEY and CDR2 SMNVEV (reference sequence). This CDR3 has 15 amino acids. The CDR3 DNA sequence: TGTGCCAGCTTCCGAGGAGGGCAGAACACCGGGGAGCTGTTTTTT. Encoded protein: CASFRGGQNTGELFF.

V and J are TRBV5-1 and TRBJ2-5; 10 nucleotides line up with TRBD2. Germline values: CDR1 SGHRS, CDR2 YFSETQ. V gave up 5 bases and J gave up 2 bases; unmatched junction bases: 6. The CDR3 extends over 15 amino acids. CDR3 coding DNA: TGCGCCAGCAGATTCGGACTAGCGGATCAAGAGACCCAGTACTTC. This translates into CASRFGLADQETQYF.

The rearrangement uses TRBV4-1 and TRBJ2-7; 8 bases map to TRBD1. Germline trimming cut 0 bases from V and 4 bases from J; bases unmatched to any gene: 5. Germline-derived CDR1 and CDR2 are MGHRA and YSYEKL. The CDR3 is 15 residues long. CDR3 amino acids: CASSQEGQGNYEQYF. The DNA for the CDR3 is TGCGCCAGCAGCCAAGAAGGACAGGGAAATTACGAGCAGTACTTC.

This chain connects TRBV19 to TRBJ2-1, with D possibly TRBD2 on 6 matching bases. Germline loops: CDR1 LNHDA, CDR2 SQIVND (reference sequence). V dropped 3 bases and J dropped 2 bases, with 11 bases sitting between them. The CDR3 is made up of 15 amino acids. CDR3 in DNA: TGTGCCAGTAGTATGGGGGGAGCAGCCTACAATGAGCAGTTCTTC. It yields the protein CASSMGGAAYNEQFF.

The chain employs TRBV5-6 and TRBJ1-1, with TRBD1 identical over 9 bases. The CDR3 is 15 amino acids. Germline V CDR1 and CDR2: SGHDT, YYEEEE. V dropped 5 bases and J dropped 4; count of bases not matched to a gene: 9. Written as DNA, the CDR3 is TGTGCCAGCAGTTTACTACAGGGGGCTGGCACTGAAGCTTTCTTT. Translated, it gives CASSLLQGAGTEAFF.

The chain is built from TRBV5-1 and TRBJ1-1; 11 nucleotides line up with TRBD1. V lost 5 bases and J lost 3; bases outside the gene matches: 9. CDR1 is SGHRS and CDR2 is YFSETQ in the germline V gene. The length of the CDR3 is 16 residues. CDR3 in amino acids: CASRKDRGLGDTEAFF. The DNA for the CDR3 is TGCGCCAGCAGAAAGGACAGGGGGCTCGGAGACACTGAAGCTTTCTTT.

The gene calls are TRBV28 and TRBJ2-2; D is uncertain. This CDR3 is built from 14 residues. V lost 8 bases and J 4 bases, leaving 14 bases between the germline ends. The germline CDR1 and CDR2 sequences are MDHEN and SYDVKM. DNA of the CDR3: TGTGCCAGCCACGAGAGACACCCCACCGGGGAGCTGTTTTTT. This translates into CASHERHPTGELFF.

The chain employs TRBV7-2 and TRBJ1-1, with unresolved D. This CDR3 spans 13 amino acids. Between the trimmed V and J ends, which lost 4 bases and 6 bases, there was a span of 12 bases. Germline V CDR1 and CDR2: SGHTA, FQGNSA. Here the CDR3 reads CASSSRGWAEAFF. In DNA form, the CDR3 reads TGTGCCAGCAGCTCCCGAGGGTGGGCTGAAGCTTTCTTT.

The rearrangement uses TRBV29-1 and TRBJ1-2, with 9 bases matching TRBD1. Germline V gene data show CDR1 as SQVTM and CDR2 as ANQGSEA. The CDR3 extends over 13 amino acids. J lost 2 bases, V lost 7 bases, and 5 bases had no gene match. CDR3 region: CSAPQGANYGYTF. The CDR3 coding sequence is TGCAGCGCCCCACAGGGGGCAAACTATGGCTACACCTTC.

The chain uses TRBV5-1 and TRBJ2-3, with 10 bases fitting TRBD2. Trimming cost V 0 bases and J 2 bases; bases outside gene matches: 3. Germline CDR1 SGHRS, CDR2 YFSETQ. This CDR3 spans 16 amino acids. The chain's CDR3 is CASSLALAGDTDTQYF. The CDR3 bases are TGCGCCAGCAGCTTGGCTCTAGCGGGGGACACAGATACGCAGTATTTT.

The chain employs TRBV28 and TRBJ2-5; D unresolved. The DNA matches TRBJ2-7 better at its end, which makes the J call doubtful. The CDR3 is 13 amino acids. Germline lookup yields CDR1 MDHEN and CDR2 SYDVKM. The CDR3 sequence is CASSFTVSYEQYF. The CDR3 DNA follows: TGTGCCAGCAGTTTTACCGTCTCCTACGAGCAGTACTTC.

Points on this clone: A read error may account for a junction end that differs from germline. V usage is TRBV27 and J usage is TRBJ1-1; 7 nucleotides agree with TRBD1. CDR3 length equals 13 residues. Germline values: CDR1 MNHEY, CDR2 SMNVEV (reference sequence). CDR3 residues: CASRLSGGTEAFF. The CDR3 coding sequence is TGTGCCAGCCGTTTATCAGGGGGCACTGAAGCTTTCTTT.

The chain uses TRBV5-8 and TRBJ2-7, with D tentatively TRBD2 (6 bases). V lost 2 bases and J 1 base, leaving 16 bases between the germline ends. The germline V gene has CDR1 SGHTS and CDR2 YDEGEE. The length of the CDR3 is 16 residues. The DNA of the CDR3 is TGTGCCAGCAGCTTTTCCGGGACTCCCAAATCCTACGAGCAGTACTTC. The encoded protein is CASSFSGTPKSYEQYF.

The chain is built from TRBV7-2 and TRBJ2-7; 8 bases are a match to TRBD1. Germline values: CDR1 SGHTA, CDR2 FQGNSA. J was trimmed by 4 bases and V by 5 bases; bases with no gene match: 7. The length of the CDR3 is 14 residues. CDR3 sequence reads: CASSHDRGWYEQYF. The CDR3 nucleotides read TGTGCCAGCAGCCACGACAGGGGATGGTACGAGCAGTACTTC.

The chain couples TRBV4-1 to TRBJ1-3; no clear D gene. Per the germline V gene, CDR1 is MGHRA and CDR2 is YSYEKL. The CDR3 covers 14 residues. V lost 5 bases to trimming and J lost 6 bases, with 14 bases between them. The CDR3 DNA is TGCGCCAGCAGCTATGAGGGTCCTTTAAACACCATATATTTT. As protein: CASSYEGPLNTIYF.

The rearrangement links TRBV7-8 to TRBJ2-1, with no clear D. Trimming removed 1 base at V and 10 bases at J, with 5 bases between. CDR1 SGHVS and CDR2 FQNEAQ come from the germline V gene. The CDR3 is 11 amino acids. CDR3 sequence reads: CASSLDGEQFF. The CDR3 nucleotides are TGTGCCAGCAGCTTAGACGGGGAGCAGTTCTTC.

At least ten counts were recorded for this clone. The V call is TRBV29-1, the J call TRBJ1-2; D ambiguous. Trimming took off 0 bases at V and 8 bases at J, with 16 bases between the two ends. The length of the CDR3 is 14 residues. Germline V gene sequence: CDR1 SQVTM, CDR2 ANQGSEA. The CDR3 is CSVEDSLSGYGYTF. The DNA of the CDR3 is TGCAGCGTTGAAGATAGTCTCTCGGGGTACGGCTACACCTTC.

The chain employs TRBV6-1 and TRBJ1-2; D ambiguous. Per germline, CDR1 MNHNS and CDR2 SASEGT. CDR3 length: 14 residues. Trimming removed 2 bases from V and 2 bases from J, with 9 bases in between. Written as DNA, the CDR3 is TGTGCCAGCAGTGAACAGAGAGGGAACTATGGCTACACCTTC. Its protein product is CASSEQRGNYGYTF.

The genes are TRBV19 and TRBJ2-5; 11 bases are shared with TRBD2. The J segment lost 5 bases and the V segment lost 4 bases, leaving 6 bases of the junction unmatched. The CDR3 has 15 residues. Germline V gives CDR1 LNHDA, CDR2 SQIVND (reference sequence). Here the CDR3 DNA reads TGTGCCAGTAGTAAGTTAGCGGGAGGGCCGGAGACCCAGTACTTC. The encoded protein is CASSKLAGGPETQYF. The variable domain in full, completed from reference TRBV19 and TRBJ2-5, reads DGGITQSPKYLFRKEGQNVTLSCEQNLNHDAMYWYRQDPGQGLRLIYYSQIVNDFQKGDIAEGYSVSREKKESFPLTVTSAQKNPTAFYLCASSKLAGGPETQYFGPGTRLLVL.

V usage is TRBV28 and J usage is TRBJ2-1; a weak D match, TRBD1 (6 bases). Trimming cost V 2 bases and J 0 bases, with 8 bases left between them. This CDR3 is 15 amino acids long. Germline lookup yields CDR1 MDHEN and CDR2 SYDVKM. The CDR3 protein is CASSLRGSSYNEQFF. The CDR3, as DNA: TGTGCCAGCAGTTTAAGGGGGAGCTCCTACAATGAGCAGTTCTTC. The full variable domain, completed using reference TRBV28 and TRBJ2-1, is DVKVTQSSRYLVKRTGEKVFLECVQDMDHENMFWYRQDPGLGLRLIYFSYDVKMKEKGDIPEGYSVSREKKERFSLILESASTNQTSMYLCASSLRGSSYNEQFFGPGTRLTVL.

The chain employs TRBV29-1 and TRBJ2-7, with a tentative D call TRBD2 (5 bases). Germline-derived CDR1 and CDR2 are SQVTM and ANQGSEA. Trimming stripped 1 base from V and 7 bases from J, with 26 bases between. This CDR3 is 17 amino acids long. CDR3 coding DNA: TGCAGCGTTGAAGGATCCTCCTCGCGGGCCGAAACTAGGGAGCAGTACTTC. This codes for CSVEGSSSRAETREQYF.

V and J are TRBV29-1 and TRBJ2-1, with D possibly TRBD1 on 6 matching bases. CDR1 is SQVTM and CDR2 is ANQGSEA in the germline V gene. The CDR3 sequence is 18 residues long. Trimming left V 3 bases short and J 7 bases short, with 28 bases between. The CDR3 spells CSVDEGGSNRGRGNEQFF. The DNA for the CDR3 is TGCAGCGTTGATGAGGGTGGGTCCAATAGGGGAAGGGGGAATGAGCAGTTCTTC.

This clone was picked up a small number of times. The chain recombines TRBV27 with TRBJ1-1, with D possibly matching TRBD1 (6 bases). Trimming stripped 2 bases from V and 5 bases from J, with 9 bases between. The V gene's germline CDR1 is MNHEY and CDR2 SMNVEV (reference sequence). The CDR3 is made up of 13 amino acids. The CDR3 DNA sequence: TGTGCCAGCAGTTTAGGACAGTCAACTGAAGCTTTCTTT. Its protein product is CASSLGQSTEAFF.

The chain carries TRBV6-5 and TRBJ2-7; no clear D gene. V was clipped by 7 bases and J by 5 bases, with 9 bases between them. The CDR3 sequence is 11 residues long. Germline values: CDR1 MNHEY, CDR2 SVGAGI. The CDR3 loop is CASTRFDEQYF. The CDR3 DNA reads TGTGCCAGCACCAGGTTCGACGAGCAGTACTTC.

This chain uses TRBV19 with TRBJ2-3, with 8 bases identical to TRBD1. V gave up 3 bases and J gave up 13 bases; unmatched junction bases: 6. This CDR3 is built from 12 residues. The germline V gene has CDR1 LNHDA and CDR2 SQIVND (reference sequence). The CDR3 spells CASSIGQGAEYF. The DNA of the CDR3 is TGTGCCAGTAGTATCGGGCAGGGGGCCGAGTATTTT.

This chain joins TRBV5-1 and TRBJ2-7, with 8 nucleotides matching TRBD1. Unmatched junction bases numbered 1, after V lost 0 bases and J lost 2 bases. CDR3 length equals 14 residues. Germline V CDR1 and CDR2: SGHRS, YFSETQ. CDR3 in amino acids: CASSLAQGAYEQYF. As DNA, the CDR3 is TGCGCCAGCAGCTTGGCACAGGGGGCCTACGAGCAGTACTTC.

The CDR3 sequence: CATSREGYTEAFF. The CDR3, as DNA: TGTGCCACCTCCCGCGAGGGATACACTGAAGCTTTCTTT. The chain links TRBV15 to TRBJ1-1, with no clear D. The germline V gene has CDR1 LNHNV and CDR2 YYDKDF (reference sequence). CDR3 size: 13 residues. With 8 bases removed from V and 3 bases from J, the gap between germline ends came to 13 bases.

The CDR3 coding sequence is TGTGCCAGCAGTGATGGCCCCCCCGGGGAGACCCAGTACTTC. Amino acid sequence: CASSDGPPGETQYF. The chain employs TRBV2 and TRBJ2-5; the D is unclear. The CDR3 totals 14 residues. V lost 3 bases and J 5 bases, leaving 13 bases between the germline ends. Looked up from germline, CDR1 is SNHLY and CDR2 is FYNNEI.

CDR3 nucleotide sequence: TGTGCCAGCAGTGAAGGGCCGGGACAGGGGTTGATCAGCAATCAGCCCCAGCATTTT. Encoded protein: CASSEGPGQGLISNQPQHF. The V gene is TRBV6-1, the J gene TRBJ1-5, with 10 bases identical to TRBD1. Germline V CDR1 and CDR2: MNHNS, SASEGT. CDR3 length: 19 residues. Unmatched junction bases numbered 10, after V lost 1 base and J lost 1 base.

This clone has just one count. The genes are TRBV28 and TRBJ2-7, with D uncertain. Germline CDR1 MDHEN, CDR2 SYDVKM. V gave up 4 bases and J gave up 3 bases, with 7 bases separating them. CDR3 length: 12 amino acids. CDR3 loop: CASSSSIYEQYF. In DNA, the CDR3 is TGTGCCAGCAGTTCAAGCATCTACGAGCAGTACTTC.

The rearrangement uses TRBV7-8 and TRBJ1-4; D gene ambiguous. The CDR3 has 14 amino acids. Trimming removed 1 base from V and 8 bases from J, with 11 bases in between. Germline V CDR1 and CDR2: SGHVS, FQNEAQ. The DNA of the CDR3 is TGTGCCAGCAGCTTAGGATTGAGTAGCGAAAAACTGTTTTTT. Translated, it gives CASSLGLSSEKLFF. The whole variable domain, remainder taken from reference TRBV7-8 and TRBJ1-4, is GAGVSQSPRYKVAKRGQDVALRCDPISGHVSLFWYQQALGQGPEFLTYFQNEAQLDKSGLPSDRFFAERPEGSVSTLKIQRTQQEDSAVYLCASSLGLSSEKLFFGSGTQLSVL.